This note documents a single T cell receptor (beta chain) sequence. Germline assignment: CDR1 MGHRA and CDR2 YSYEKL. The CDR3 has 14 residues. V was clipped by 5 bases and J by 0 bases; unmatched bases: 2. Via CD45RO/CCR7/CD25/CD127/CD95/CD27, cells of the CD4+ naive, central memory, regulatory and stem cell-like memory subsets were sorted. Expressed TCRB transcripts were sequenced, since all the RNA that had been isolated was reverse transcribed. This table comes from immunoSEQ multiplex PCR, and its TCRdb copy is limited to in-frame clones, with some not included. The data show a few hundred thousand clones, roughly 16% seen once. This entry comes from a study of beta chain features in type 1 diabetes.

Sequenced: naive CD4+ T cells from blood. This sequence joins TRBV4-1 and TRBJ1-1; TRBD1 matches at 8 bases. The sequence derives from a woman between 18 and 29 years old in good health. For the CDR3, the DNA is TGCGCCAGCAGCTCGGACAGGGTGAACACTGAAGCTTTCTTT. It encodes CASSSDRVNTEAFF.